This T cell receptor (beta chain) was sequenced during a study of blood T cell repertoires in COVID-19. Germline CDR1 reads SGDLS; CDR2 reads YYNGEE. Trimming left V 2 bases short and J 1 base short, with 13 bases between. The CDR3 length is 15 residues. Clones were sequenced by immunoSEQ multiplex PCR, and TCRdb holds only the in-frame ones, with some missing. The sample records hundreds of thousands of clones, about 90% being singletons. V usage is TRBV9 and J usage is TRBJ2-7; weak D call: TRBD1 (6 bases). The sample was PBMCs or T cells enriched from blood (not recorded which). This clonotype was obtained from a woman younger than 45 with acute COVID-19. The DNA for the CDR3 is TGTGCCAGCAGCGTCGGCACAGGGAAATCCTACGAGCAGTACTTC. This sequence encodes CASSVGTGKSYEQYF.